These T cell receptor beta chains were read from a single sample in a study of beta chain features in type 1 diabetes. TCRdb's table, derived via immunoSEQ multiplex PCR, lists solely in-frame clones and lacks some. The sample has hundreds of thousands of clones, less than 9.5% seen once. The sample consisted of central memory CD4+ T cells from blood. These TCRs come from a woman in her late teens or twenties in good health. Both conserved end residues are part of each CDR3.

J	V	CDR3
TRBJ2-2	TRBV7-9	CASSNSGTATGELFF
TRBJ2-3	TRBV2	CASSEQDLPDTQYF
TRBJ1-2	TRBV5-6	CASRELGRGGYTF
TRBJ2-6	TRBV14	CASSQRRDGANVLTF
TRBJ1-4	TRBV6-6	CASTGGPGATNEKLFF
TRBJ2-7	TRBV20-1	CSAKTYEQYF
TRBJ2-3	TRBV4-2	CASSQVGQGATDTQYF
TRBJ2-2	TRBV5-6	CASSLRTSGRIGELFF
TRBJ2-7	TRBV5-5	CASSYRGNYEQYF
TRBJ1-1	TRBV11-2	CASSLRGGLDTEAFF
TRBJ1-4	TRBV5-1	CASSSQGAWDEKLFF
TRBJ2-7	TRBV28	CATRPPGTSGVEQYF
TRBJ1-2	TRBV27	CASRSIGLNDGYTF
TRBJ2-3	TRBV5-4	CASSLKGGGSTDTQYF
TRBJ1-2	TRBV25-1	CASLLEDYGYTF
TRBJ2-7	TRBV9	CASSVAPDRDNEQYF
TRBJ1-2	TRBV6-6	CASSYSEGTVYGYTF
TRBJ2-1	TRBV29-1	CSVRPGTGPPSYNEQFF
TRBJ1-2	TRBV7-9	CASSFHRDIDGYTF
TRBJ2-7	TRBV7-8	CASSPQGSGYEQYF
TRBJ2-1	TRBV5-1	CASSIGTSGFGEQFF
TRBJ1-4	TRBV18	CASSPQGQPNEKLFF
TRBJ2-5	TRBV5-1	CASSSRDEETQYF
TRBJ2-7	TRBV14	CASSRRDRGYEQYF
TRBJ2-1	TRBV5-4	CASSFRTSGSNEQFF
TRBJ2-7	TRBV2	CASSTGGPYEQYF
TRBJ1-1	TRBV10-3	CAISALVMTEAFF
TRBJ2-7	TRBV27	CASSLLSGDEQYF
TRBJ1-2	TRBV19	CASSSNRGKGYTF
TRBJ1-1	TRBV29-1	CSVEGRGENTEAFF
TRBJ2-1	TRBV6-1	CASFGTASGEQFF
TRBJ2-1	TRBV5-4	CASSHGLGEQFF
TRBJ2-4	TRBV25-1	CASNDQNIQYF
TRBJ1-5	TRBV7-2	CASSLSQGANQPQHF
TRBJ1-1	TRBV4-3	CASSQDLGGTEAFF
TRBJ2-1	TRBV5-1	CASSLEYPAYNEQFF
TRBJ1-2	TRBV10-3	CAISSLRDYGYTF
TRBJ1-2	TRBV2	CASSATYYYGYTF
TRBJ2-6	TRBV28	CASSFVSGANVLTF
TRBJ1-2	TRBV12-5	CASGLVYDHQGSNYGYTF
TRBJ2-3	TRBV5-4	CASSFPASGRKGNTQYF
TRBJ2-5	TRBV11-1	CASSLRGSGSIETQYF
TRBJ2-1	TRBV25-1	CASSEYRGGAVDEQFF
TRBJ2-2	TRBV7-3	CASRGPSNTGELFF
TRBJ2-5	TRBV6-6	CASSYSYREVTQYF